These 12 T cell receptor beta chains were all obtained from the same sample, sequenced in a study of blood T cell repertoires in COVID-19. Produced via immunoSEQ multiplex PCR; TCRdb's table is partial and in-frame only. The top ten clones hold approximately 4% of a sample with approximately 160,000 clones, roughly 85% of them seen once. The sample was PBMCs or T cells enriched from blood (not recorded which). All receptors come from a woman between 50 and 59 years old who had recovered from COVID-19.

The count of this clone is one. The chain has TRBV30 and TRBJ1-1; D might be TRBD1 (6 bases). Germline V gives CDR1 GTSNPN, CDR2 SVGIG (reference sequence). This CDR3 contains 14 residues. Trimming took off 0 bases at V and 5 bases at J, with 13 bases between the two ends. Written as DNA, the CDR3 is TGTGCCTGGAGTGTACAGGGTGGTTGGACTGAAGCTTTCTTT. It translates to CAWSVQGGWTEAFF. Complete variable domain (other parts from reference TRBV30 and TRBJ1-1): SQTIHQWPATLVQPVGSPLSLECTVEGTSNPNLYWYRQAAGRGLQLLFYSVGIGQISSEVPQNLSASRPQDRQFILSSKKLLLSDSGFYLCAWSVQGGWTEAFFGQGTRLTVV.

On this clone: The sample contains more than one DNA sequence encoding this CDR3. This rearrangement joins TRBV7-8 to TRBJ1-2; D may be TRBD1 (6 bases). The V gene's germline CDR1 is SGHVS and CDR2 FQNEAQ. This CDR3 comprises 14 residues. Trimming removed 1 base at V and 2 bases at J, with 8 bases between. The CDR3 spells CASSLDRANYGYTF. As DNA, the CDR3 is TGTGCCAGCAGCTTAGACAGGGCGAACTATGGCTACACCTTC.

Written as DNA, the CDR3 is TGTGCCAGTAGTATCGACAGGCACCTTAGTTCTGGAAACACCATATATTTT. The encoded protein is CASSIDRHLSSGNTIYF. The chain employs TRBV19 and TRBJ1-3; the D gene is possibly TRBD1 (6 bases). With 3 bases removed from V and 1 base from J, the gap between germline ends came to 16 bases. The CDR3 contains 17 residues. CDR1 is LNHDA and CDR2 is SQIVND in the germline V gene (reference sequence).

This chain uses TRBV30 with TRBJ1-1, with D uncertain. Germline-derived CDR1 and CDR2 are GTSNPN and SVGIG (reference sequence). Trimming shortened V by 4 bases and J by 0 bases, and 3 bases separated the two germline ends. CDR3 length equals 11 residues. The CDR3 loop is CAWNMNTEAFF. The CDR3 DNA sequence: TGTGCCTGGAACATGAACACTGAAGCTTTCTTT.

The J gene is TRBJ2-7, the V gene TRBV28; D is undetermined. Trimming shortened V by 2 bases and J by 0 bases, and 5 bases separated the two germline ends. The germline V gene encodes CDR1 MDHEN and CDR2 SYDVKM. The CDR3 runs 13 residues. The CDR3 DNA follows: TGTGCCAGCAGTTTAAGCCACTCCTACGAGCAGTACGTC. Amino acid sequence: CASSLSHSYEQYV.

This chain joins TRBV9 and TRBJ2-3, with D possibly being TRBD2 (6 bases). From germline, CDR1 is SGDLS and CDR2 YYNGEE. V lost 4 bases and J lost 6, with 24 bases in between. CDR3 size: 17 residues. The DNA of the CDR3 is TGTGCCAGCAGCCTCGACGGAGGGGCAGTTGGTAGGGATACGCAGTATTTT. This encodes CASSLDGGAVGRDTQYF.

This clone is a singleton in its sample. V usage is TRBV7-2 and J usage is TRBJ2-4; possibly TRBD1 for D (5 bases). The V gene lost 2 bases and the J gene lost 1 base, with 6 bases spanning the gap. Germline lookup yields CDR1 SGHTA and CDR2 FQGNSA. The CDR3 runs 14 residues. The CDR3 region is CASSLRQAKNIQYF. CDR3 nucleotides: TGTGCCAGCAGCTTACGACAGGCCAAAAACATTCAGTACTTC.

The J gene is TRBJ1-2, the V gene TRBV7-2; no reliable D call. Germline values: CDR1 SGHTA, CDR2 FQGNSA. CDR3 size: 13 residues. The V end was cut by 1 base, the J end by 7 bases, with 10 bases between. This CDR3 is CASSLVGEGGYTF. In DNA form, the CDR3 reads TGTGCCAGCAGCTTAGTGGGAGAAGGTGGCTACACCTTC.

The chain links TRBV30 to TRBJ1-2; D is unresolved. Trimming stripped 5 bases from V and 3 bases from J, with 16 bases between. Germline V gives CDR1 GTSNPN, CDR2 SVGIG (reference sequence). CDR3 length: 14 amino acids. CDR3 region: CAWWSLRADYGYTF. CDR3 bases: TGTGCCTGGTGGTCCCTTCGAGCGGACTATGGCTACACCTTC. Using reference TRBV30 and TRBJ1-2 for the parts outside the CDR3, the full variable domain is SQTIHQWPATLVQPVGSPLSLECTVEGTSNPNLYWYRQAAGRGLQLLFYSVGIGQISSEVPQNLSASRPQDRQFILSSKKLLLSDSGFYLCAWWSLRADYGYTFGSGTRLTVV.

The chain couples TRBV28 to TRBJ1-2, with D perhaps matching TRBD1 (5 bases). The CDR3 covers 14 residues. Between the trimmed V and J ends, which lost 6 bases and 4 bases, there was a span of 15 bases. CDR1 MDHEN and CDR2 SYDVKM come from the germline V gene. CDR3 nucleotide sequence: TGTGCCAGCAGAAGGGGAGGCCAGCTCTATGGCTACACCTTC. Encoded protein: CASRRGGQLYGYTF.

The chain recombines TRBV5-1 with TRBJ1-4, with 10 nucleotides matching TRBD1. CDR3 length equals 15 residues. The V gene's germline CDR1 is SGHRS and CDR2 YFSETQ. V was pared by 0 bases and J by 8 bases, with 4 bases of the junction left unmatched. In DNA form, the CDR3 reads TGCGCCAGCAGCTTGGGGACAGGGGGTCGGGAAAAACTGTTTTTT. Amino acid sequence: CASSLGTGGREKLFF. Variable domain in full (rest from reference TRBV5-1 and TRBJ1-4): KAGVTQTPRYLIKTRGQQVTLSCSPISGHRSVSWYQQTPGQGLQFLFEYFSETQRNKGNFPGRFSGRQFSNSRSEMNVSTLELGDSALYLCASSLGTGGREKLFFGSGTQLSVL.

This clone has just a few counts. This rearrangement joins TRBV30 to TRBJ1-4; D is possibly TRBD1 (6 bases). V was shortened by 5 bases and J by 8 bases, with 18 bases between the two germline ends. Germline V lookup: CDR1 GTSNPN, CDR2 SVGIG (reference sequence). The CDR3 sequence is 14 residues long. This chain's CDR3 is CAWAAWGGGEKLFF. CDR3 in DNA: TGTGCCTGGGCCGCGTGGGGAGGGGGAGAAAAACTGTTTTTT.